This T cell receptor beta chain is from a study of control samples from healthy donors and cancer patients. The V gene lost 5 bases and the J gene lost 9 bases, with 14 bases spanning the gap. The germline V gene encodes CDR1 SGHTA and CDR2 FQGTGA. The CDR3 consists of 13 residues. Clones were read by immunoSEQ multiplex PCR, and TCRdb kept only the in-frame ones, dropping some. Among about 150,000 clones listed, around 90% were seen once. The clonotype was recovered from a man aged 18 to 30 in good health. The chain carries TRBV7-3 and TRBJ2-1, with D unclear. The specimen was blood. In nucleotides, the CDR3 is TGTGCCAGCAGCCGTGTGATGTCTAGTGAGCAGTTCTTC. It yields the protein CASSRVMSSEQFF.